These 30 T cell receptor beta chains share one sample of origin, sequenced in a study of T cells after yellow fever vaccination (dated by TCRdb to the late 2010s). Library creation used 5' RACE. Sequenced using an Illumina HiSeq 2500. TCRdb reprocessed the public reads (quality trimming at Q25 with fastp, clone calling with MiXCR) and kept in-frame beta chains. Rows with one shared CDR3 protein collapse into an entry with the most common genes and DNA. The sample yields around 100,000 distinct CDR3 sequences; roughly 8.9% were counted once. The ten largest clonotypes hold less than 30% of the sample. The treatment or condition label corresponds to: live attenuated yellow fever vaccine strain. The sequences come from CD8+ T cells sorted from PBMCs, collected 45 days after the yellow fever booster vaccination. These receptor sequences come from a man aged 25-40 years who received the YFV17D yellow fever vaccine.

With regard to this clonotype: A read error may account for a junction end that differs from germline. The chain joins TRBV7-6 to TRBJ2-3; D not certain. The CDR3 loop spans 12 amino acids. In germline, CDR1 is SGHVS, CDR2 FNYEAQ. CDR3 amino acids: CASILEPDTQYF. CDR3 bases: TGTGCCAGCATCTTAGAGCCGGATACGCAGTATTTT.

This clonotype was detected many times. This chain joins TRBV7-8 and TRBJ2-7; perhaps TRBD1 as D (6 bases). CDR3 length: 16 amino acids. Germline V gene lookup returns CDR1 SGHVS and CDR2 FQNEAQ. The V end was cut by 5 bases, the J end by 1 base, with 18 bases between. CDR3 in DNA: TGTGCCAGCAGCCCCGGAGTGGGACAATTTTCCTACGAGCAGTACTTC. Its translation: CASSPGVGQFSYEQYF. Variable domain in full (rest from reference TRBV7-8 and TRBJ2-7): GAGVSQSPRYKVAKRGQDVALRCDPISGHVSLFWYQQALGQGPEFLTYFQNEAQLDKSGLPSDRFFAERPEGSVSTLKIQRTQQEDSAVYLCASSPGVGQFSYEQYFGPGTRLTVT.

The V and J genes are TRBV5-1 and TRBJ2-7, with 7 bases aligning to TRBD2. The V gene's germline CDR1 is SGHRS and CDR2 YFSETQ. Trimming cost V 3 bases and J 2 bases; bases outside gene matches: 5. This CDR3 comprises 14 residues. This CDR3 reads CASSWASGAYEQYF. For the CDR3, the DNA is TGCGCCAGCAGCTGGGCTAGCGGAGCCTACGAGCAGTACTTC.

This clonotype was picked up many times. The rearrangement joins TRBV21-1 to TRBJ2-7; the table calls TRBD2, which could not be checked here. TRBV21-1 constitutes a pseudogene. CDR3 size: 16 residues. For the CDR3, the DNA is TGTGCCAGCAGCAAAAGGGAGGGGGTGAGCTCCTACGAGCAGTACTTC. It yields the protein CASSKREGVSSYEQYF.

To note about this clonotype: A much larger clone differs by one base, so this may be a read error. The genes are TRBV3-1 and TRBJ2-7; D not certain. Germline V gene sequence: CDR1 LGHDT, CDR2 YNNKEL (reference sequence). The length of the CDR3 is 13 residues. V lost 3 bases and J 2 bases, leaving 8 bases between the germline ends. CDR3 region: CASSHDSTYEQYF. In DNA, the CDR3 is TGTGCCAGCAGCCATGACTCCACCTACGAGCAGTACTTC.

This chain connects TRBV9 to TRBJ2-3; D not certain. The germline V gene has CDR1 SGDLS and CDR2 YYNGEE. V dropped 3 bases and J dropped 4 bases, with 12 bases sitting between them. This CDR3 region has 14 residues. The CDR3 DNA reads as TGTGCCAGCAGCGCTAATCTGCACCCAGATACGCAGTATTTT. Amino acids: CASSANLHPDTQYF.

This clonotype was found many times. The rearrangement uses TRBV29-1 and TRBJ2-5; D ambiguous. The CDR3 spans 13 residues. CDR1 is SQVTM, CDR2 ANQGSEA, per germline. V lost 1 base and J lost 2, with 8 bases in between. CDR3 DNA sequence: TGCAGCGTTGAAGTCCCATCACAAGAGACCCAGTACTTC. It encodes CSVEVPSQETQYF. Drawing the rest from reference TRBV29-1 and TRBJ2-5, the complete variable domain is SAVISQKPSRDICQRGTSLTIQCQVDSQVTMMFWYRQQPGQSLTLIATANQGSEATYESGFVIDKFPISRPNLTFSTLTVSNMSPEDSSIYLCSVEVPSQETQYFGPGTRLLVL.

This clonotype came up many times. V is TRBV7-7 and J is TRBJ2-1; possibly TRBD1 for D (6 bases). Germline CDR1 reads SSHAT; CDR2 reads FNYEAQ (reference sequence). Trimming cost V 6 bases and J 5 bases, with 11 bases left between them. The CDR3 has 13 residues. In nucleotides, the CDR3 is TGTGCCAGCAGTCAGGGGATGAACAATGAGCAGTTCTTC. The encoded protein is CASSQGMNNEQFF.

This clonotype has ten or more counts. The V call is TRBV20-1, the J call TRBJ2-7, with TRBD2 matching 13 bases. The CDR3 is made up of 19 amino acids. Germline CDR1 and CDR2: DFQATT and SNEGSKA (reference sequence). V was pared by 0 bases and J by 3 bases, with 14 bases of the junction left unmatched. The CDR3 here is CSARDFGTSGTLDIYEQYF. The CDR3 bases are TGCAGTGCTAGAGACTTCGGGACTAGCGGGACCCTCGATATCTACGAGCAGTACTTC.

J is TRBJ2-1 and V is TRBV12-3 or TRBV12-4; possibly TRBD2 for D (6 bases). With 5 bases removed from V and 6 bases from J, the gap between germline ends came to 29 bases. The length of the CDR3 is 19 residues. The CDR3 is CASSPETMGLHRQGNEQFF. The CDR3 DNA sequence: TGTGCCAGCAGTCCGGAAACAATGGGACTCCATCGCCAGGGCAATGAGCAGTTCTTC.

In the case of this clonotype: This may be a read error: a much more frequent sequence differs by one nucleotide. This sequence joins TRBV6-1 and TRBJ2-1, with 9 nucleotides matching TRBD2. The junction had 15 bases not matched to a gene; V was cut back by 8 bases and J by 7 bases. Germline CDR1 MNHNS, CDR2 SASEGT. The CDR3 is 16 amino acids. The CDR3 loop is CASFGPSGRPRNEQFF. The CDR3 region has the DNA TGTGCCAGCTTTGGCCCCAGCGGGAGGCCCCGGAATGAGCAGTTCTTC.

The chain carries TRBV19 and TRBJ2-1; 13 bases align to TRBD2. Germline V gene data show CDR1 as LNHDA and CDR2 as SQIVND (reference sequence). The CDR3 is 19 residues long. J lost 4 bases, V lost 3 bases, and 12 bases had no gene match. The CDR3 coding sequence is TGTGCCAGTAGTATCCTTGGGACTAGCGGGATTTGGGGATACAATGAGCAGTTCTTC. As protein: CASSILGTSGIWGYNEQFF.

This rearrangement joins TRBV11-3 to TRBJ2-1; TRBD1 is a possible D gene (6 bases). CDR3 length equals 14 residues. V was clipped by 2 bases and J by 6 bases, with 11 bases between them. CDR1 and CDR2 from the germline V gene are SGHNT and YENEEA. This chain's CDR3 is CASSLRGSSNEQFF. The CDR3 region has the DNA TGTGCCAGCAGCTTAAGGGGGAGTTCCAATGAGCAGTTCTTC.

Concerning this clonotype: This could be a read error, since a much larger clone is one nucleotide away. This chain uses TRBV9 with TRBJ2-3, with 7 bases identical to TRBD2. Germline assignment: CDR1 SGDLS and CDR2 YYNGEE. CDR3 length equals 15 residues. The CDR3 bases are TGTGCCAGCTCCTCGTGGACGACTAGCACAGATAGGCAGTATTTT. Residues: CASSSWTTSTDRQYF.

This clonotype has ten or more counts. The rearrangement links TRBV5-6 to TRBJ1-5; the match to TRBD1 covers 7 bases. Germline V gives CDR1 SGHDT, CDR2 YYEEEE. V lost 4 bases, J lost 6 bases, and 13 bases stayed unmatched. The CDR3 has 16 amino acids. DNA for the CDR3: TGTGCCAGCAGCGATGGACAGGAGCCAAATTCTCAGCCCCAGCATTTT. Translation: CASSDGQEPNSQPQHF. Supplemented by reference TRBV5-6 and TRBJ1-5, the full variable domain reads DAGVTQSPTHLIKTRGQQVTLRCSPKSGHDTVSWYQQALGQGPQFIFQYYEEEERQRGNFPDRFSGHQFPNYSSELNVNALLLGDSALYLCASSDGQEPNSQPQHFGDGTRLSIL.

V and J are TRBV7-9 and TRBJ1-2; D ambiguous. The germline V and J ends were trimmed by 1 base and 4 bases, with 13 bases remaining between them. The CDR3 is 15 residues long. From germline, CDR1 is SEHNR and CDR2 FQNEAQ (reference sequence). The CDR3 region is CASSLEQPASYGYTF. The CDR3 DNA reads TGTGCCAGCAGCTTAGAACAGCCGGCCTCCTATGGCTACACCTTC. Full variable domain (outside the CDR3, taken from reference TRBV7-9 and TRBJ1-2): DTGVSQNPRHKITKRGQNVTFRCDPISEHNRLYWYRQTLGQGPEFLTYFQNEAQLEKSRLLSDRFSAERPKGSFSTLEIQRTEQGDSAMYLCASSLEQPASYGYTFGSGTRLTVV.

This clonotype has at least ten counts. The chain links TRBV6-2 or TRBV6-3 to TRBJ2-1; TRBD2 is a possible D gene (6 bases). The V end lost 6 bases, the J end lost 0 bases, and 24 bases lay between the germline ends. The CDR3 covers 19 residues. Germline V gene data show CDR1 as MNHEY and CDR2 as SVGEGT. CDR3 sequence: CASSYTHTISGSSYNEQFF. In nucleotides, the CDR3 is TGTGCCAGCAGCTACACCCATACCATTAGCGGAAGCTCCTACAATGAGCAGTTCTTC.

Ten or more counts support this clonotype. The chain couples TRBV7-9 to TRBJ1-6; unclear D gene. Germline V CDR1 and CDR2: SEHNR, FQNEAQ (reference sequence). V lost 4 bases and J 4 bases, leaving 11 bases between the germline ends. The CDR3 sequence is 15 residues long. The CDR3 nucleotides read TGTGCCAGCAGCTCAGAGATGGATTATAATTCACCCCTCCACTTT. It translates to CASSSEMDYNSPLHF.

Ten or more counts support this clonotype. The rearrangement links TRBV20-1 to TRBJ2-1, with 7 bases that match TRBD2. Germline CDR1 reads DFQATT; CDR2 reads SNEGSKA (reference sequence). CDR3 size: 16 residues. V lost 0 bases and J lost 2; bases outside the gene matches: 7. CDR3 DNA: TGCAGTGCTAGAGAACCTACGGGACTAACCTACAATGAGCAGTTCTTC. It translates to CSAREPTGLTYNEQFF.

On this clonotype: At one end, the junction sequence differs from germline, possibly due to a read error. The chain uses TRBV29-1 and TRBJ2-1, with D possibly matching TRBD1 (6 bases). Germline assignment: CDR1 SQVTM and CDR2 ANQGSEA. The CDR3 is 16 amino acids. CDR3 DNA: TGCAGCATTGAAGGTTCCCGACAGGCGTCCTACAATGAGCAGTTCTTC. It specifies CSIEGSRQASYNEQFF.

This clonotype showed up many times. The gene calls are TRBV27 and TRBJ2-7; 7 bases line up with TRBD1. Trimming took 7 bases from V and 6 from J; bases not matched to a gene: 12. The CDR3 consists of 14 residues. Germline V gene data show CDR1 as MNHEY and CDR2 as SMNVEV (reference sequence). CDR3 amino acids: CASTPRQGFSEQYF. DNA of the CDR3: TGTGCCAGCACCCCAAGACAGGGTTTTTCCGAGCAGTACTTC.

This clonotype was seen at least ten times. J is TRBJ1-4 and V is TRBV12-3 or TRBV12-4; no reliable D call. This CDR3 is 11 amino acids long. Trimming shortened V by 6 bases and J by 4 bases, and 3 bases separated the two germline ends. CDR3 nucleotide sequence: TGTGCCAGCAGATTTAATGAAAAACTGTTTTTT. Protein product: CASRFNEKLFF.

This clonotype was found many times. The chain employs TRBV7-7 and TRBJ2-2; D possibly matches TRBD1 or TRBD2 (5 bases each). The CDR3 sequence is 13 residues long. Between the trimmed V and J ends, which lost 7 bases and 6 bases, there was a span of 12 bases. Germline values: CDR1 SSHAT, CDR2 FNYEAQ (reference sequence). The DNA of the CDR3 is TGTGCCAGCACCCCTCGGGGCGCCGGGGAGCTGTTTTTT. Protein product: CASTPRGAGELFF.

This clonotype has a count of ten or more. The CDR3 reads CSVERDRNEQFF. CDR3 DNA: TGCAGCGTTGAAAGGGACCGCAATGAGCAGTTCTTC. This chain links TRBV29-1 with TRBJ2-1; D possibly uses TRBD1 or TRBD2 (5 bases each). CDR1 and CDR2 from the germline V gene are SQVTM and ANQGSEA. Trimming left V 2 bases short and J 6 bases short, with 8 bases between. The CDR3 spans 12 residues.

There are many counts of this clonotype. The CDR3 reads CASSQEINRGRWNTGELFF. In DNA, the CDR3 is TGTGCCAGCAGCCAAGAGATAAACCGAGGACGGTGGAACACCGGGGAGCTGTTTTTT. The chain joins TRBV7-8 to TRBJ2-2, with D unclear. Germline-derived CDR1 and CDR2 are SGHVS and FQNEAQ. V lost 5 bases to trimming and J lost 1 base, with 23 bases between them. The CDR3 spans 19 residues.

This clonotype was observed at least ten times. The V call is TRBV20-1, the J call TRBJ2-7, with TRBD2 matching over 11 bases. This CDR3 contains 13 residues. CDR1 is DFQATT, CDR2 SNEGSKA, per germline (reference sequence). V gave up 3 bases and J gave up 3 bases; unmatched junction bases: 1. This CDR3 reads CSASGTSGYEQYF. The DNA for the CDR3 is TGCAGTGCTAGCGGGACTAGCGGCTACGAGCAGTACTTC.

This clonotype showed up just a few times. The V and J genes are TRBV7-6 and TRBJ2-3; D might be TRBD2 (5 bases). V lost 7 bases, J lost 1 base, and 18 bases lay in between. Germline loops: CDR1 SGHVS, CDR2 FNYEAQ. This CDR3 region has 16 residues. The CDR3 region has the DNA TGTGCCAGCACCCTCGGTGGGCCAGCGGGCACAGATACGCAGTATTTT. This codes for CASTLGGPAGTDTQYF. The entire variable domain, with the rest obtained from reference TRBV7-6 and TRBJ2-3, is as follows: GAGVSQSPRYKVTKRGQDVALRCDPISGHVSLYWYRQALGQGPEFLTYFNYEAQQDKSGLPNDRFSAERPEGSISTLTIQRTEQRDSAMYRCASTLGGPAGTDTQYFGPGTRLTVL.

This clonotype was seen repeatedly, ten times or more. This CDR3 is CASSFPGQETQYF. As DNA, the CDR3 is TGTGCCAGCAGCTTCCCAGGGCAGGAGACCCAGTACTTC. V and J are TRBV7-9 and TRBJ2-5, with D maybe TRBD1 (5 bases). Per the germline V gene, CDR1 is SEHNR and CDR2 is FQNEAQ (reference sequence). The CDR3 spans 13 residues. The V and J ends lost 3 bases and 5 bases respectively, with 10 bases between them.

This clonotype occurred many times. The chain is built from TRBV7-8 and TRBJ2-7; TRBD2 matches 9 bases. CDR3 length: 14 amino acids. After removal of 5 bases from V and 4 bases from J, the junction contained 6 bases not matched to a gene. Germline V lookup: CDR1 SGHVS, CDR2 FQNEAQ. The CDR3 nucleotides read TGTGCCAGCAGCCTACTAGCGGGTTATTACGAGCAGTACTTC. It specifies CASSLLAGYYEQYF.

Of note for this clonotype: A read error may account for a junction end that differs from germline. J is TRBJ2-7 and V is TRBV2; D might be TRBD1 or TRBD2, each matching 5 bases. Germline CDR1 and CDR2: SNHLY and FYNNEI. This CDR3 has 14 amino acids. CDR3 nucleotide sequence: TGTGCCAGCAGTGAAGGGGGCCCTCTGGGACCCGAGGGTTTC. Translation: CASSEGGPLGPEGF.